The rows below give T cell receptor beta chains drawn from one sample of a study of T cells in Graves' hyperthyroidism and ophthalmopathy. TCRdb processed the multiplex PCR reads anew with MiXCR; each CDR3 protein has one entry. The table includes hundreds of thousands of distinct CDR3 sequences, approximately 15% detected once. Sequenced input: blood. The receptors stem from a young woman with Graves' hyperthyroidism. Both conserved end residues are part of each CDR3. Each record gives: J gene, V gene, D gene, clone size, CDR3 DNA, CDR3 protein. The D gene is left open where the match is weak. Size tells how often a clone was seen (once, few, many) or the class of an expanded clone, and some rows leave it out.

TRBJ2-7	TRBV20-1	-	many	TGCAGTGCTAGAGTTAACGAGCAGTACTTC	CSARVNEQYF
TRBJ2-2	TRBV4-1	-	few	TGCGCCAGCAGCCAAGCCGTTTTAAGGCTCAGCCCCACCGGGGAGCTGTTTTTT	CASSQAVLRLSPTGELFF
TRBJ2-1	TRBV18	TRBD2	many	TGTGCCAGCTCACCCTCGGTAGCGGGAGCCTACAATGAGCAGTTCTTC	CASSPSVAGAYNEQFF
TRBJ2-2	TRBV18	TRBD2	-	TGTGCCAGCTCACCAGGTAGCGGGAGGCTGAACACCGGGGAGCTGTTTTTT	CASSPGSGRLNTGELFF
TRBJ2-7	TRBV10-1	TRBD2	many	TGCGCCAGCAGTCCCGGGACTAGCGGGAGTTCCCACGAGCAGTACTTC	CASSPGTSGSSHEQYF
TRBJ1-3	TRBV6-1	-	-	TGTGCCAGCAGTTCATACAAGGTGAACTCTGGAAACACCATATATTTT	CASSSYKVNSGNTIYF
TRBJ1-3	TRBV28	-	many	TGTGCCAGCAGCCTCCACGTAATAAACACCATATATTTT	CASSLHVINTIYF
TRBJ1-2	TRBV2	-	many	TGTGCCAGCTATGCCATGGCAGATAACTATGGCTACACCTTC	CASYAMADNYGYTF
TRBJ2-3	TRBV3-1	-	once	TGTGCCAGCAGCCAAGGGTTTACGCAGTATTTT	CASSQGFTQYF
TRBJ2-2	TRBV20-1	-	many	TGCAGTGCTAGAGAGGACTGGAGGGAGACCGGGGAGCTGTTTTTT	CSAREDWRETGELFF
TRBJ2-4	TRBV30	-	many	TGTGCCTGGAACTCAGGGAGCAAAAACATTCAGTACTTC	CAWNSGSKNIQYF
TRBJ2-7	TRBV2	TRBD1	-	TGTGCCAGCAAGGGGACAGAGGCCTACGAGCAGTACTTC	CASKGTEAYEQYF
TRBJ2-1	TRBV10-3	TRBD2	few	TGTGCCATCAGTGGACTAGCGGGAGGAATCAATGAGCAGTTCTTC	CAISGLAGGINEQFF
TRBJ2-3	TRBV7-2	TRBD2	many	TGTGCCAGCAGCTTAAGACTAGCGGGAGTAGGAGATACGCAGTATTTT	CASSLRLAGVGDTQYF
TRBJ2-5	TRBV18	-	many	TGTGCCAGCTCACCACCAGGACAAGTACTTGCTACCCAGTACTTC	CASSPPGQVLATQYF
TRBJ2-1	TRBV7-8	-	-	TGTGCCAGCAACTTAGGAGTCCTATCCTACAATGAGCAGTTCTTC	CASNLGVLSYNEQFF
TRBJ2-1	TRBV7-6	TRBD1	many	TGTGCCAGCAGCTTAGCGGGACAGGGAGGGGCGGGAGTCTCCGATGAGCAGTTCTTC	CASSLAGQGGAGVSDEQFF
TRBJ2-4	TRBV27	-	-	TGTGCCTGCAGCTCCTCGGAAGGGGCCAAAAACATTCAGTACTTC	CACSSSEGAKNIQYF
TRBJ2-2	TRBV29-1	-	-	TGCAGCGTCCACGGGACTGGCAACACCGGGGAGCTGTTTTTT	CSVHGTGNTGELFF
TRBJ2-3	TRBV29-1	TRBD2	many	TGCAGCGTTGCAACTAGCGTGGGCACAGATACGCAGTATTTT	CSVATSVGTDTQYF
TRBJ1-3	TRBV5-1	-	few	TGCGCCAGCAGCCCAACCCGGAGCTCTGGAAACACCATATATTTT	CASSPTRSSGNTIYF
TRBJ1-3	TRBV12-3/TRBV12-4	-	-	TGTGCCAGCAGTTCTACTAACCTAAGGAGCCTCTCTGGAAACACCATATATTTT	CASSSTNLRSLSGNTIYF
TRBJ1-2	TRBV15	TRBD1	-	TGTGCCACCAGCAGAGATTCAATCGGACAGGGGCCGGATGGCTACACCTTC	CATSRDSIGQGPDGYTF
TRBJ2-2	TRBV27	-	many	TGTGCCAGCAGCCAATTCAGGGGGGCGGGCACCGGGGAGCTGTTTTTT	CASSQFRGAGTGELFF
TRBJ2-7	TRBV7-9	-	-	TGTGCCAGCAACTTAGGTTCTGGCTACGAGCAGTACTTC	CASNLGSGYEQYF
TRBJ1-2	TRBV6-1	-	many	TGTGCCAGCAGTCCCCCATGGTGCACCCACACCTTC	CASSPPWCTHTF
TRBJ2-1	TRBV7-2	-	many	TGTGCCAGCAGCTCTATCGGGACGGCCGGAAATGAGCAGTTCTTC	CASSSIGTAGNEQFF